The 27 T cell receptor beta chains below all came from one sample that was sequenced in a study of blood T cell repertoires in COVID-19. TCRdb's table, derived via immunoSEQ multiplex PCR, lists solely in-frame clones and lacks some. The sample carries 50,000 to 80,000 clones, over 65% recorded once. The sequenced sample was peripheral blood. The receptors were gathered from a man aged 55 to 70 with COVID-19, enrolled during active disease.

The rearrangement joins TRBV7-9 to TRBJ2-2; D gene ambiguous. With 5 bases removed from V and 0 bases from J, the gap between germline ends came to 13 bases. Germline CDR1 reads SEHNR; CDR2 reads FQNEAQ (reference sequence). The CDR3 totals 16 residues. The CDR3 sequence: CASSPRHDPNTGELFF. The CDR3 DNA reads TGTGCCAGCAGCCCCAGACATGATCCGAACACCGGGGAGCTGTTTTTT.

The chain recombines TRBV6-5 with TRBJ1-1; D possibly corresponds to TRBD1 (6 bases). The V gene lost 8 bases and the J gene lost 10 bases, with 23 bases spanning the gap. The CDR3 length is 14 residues. Germline V CDR1 and CDR2: MNHEY, SVGAGI. CDR3 coding DNA: TGTGCCAGCCGCTTGACAGGCCGCCAGTGGAGAGCTTTCTTT. Its protein product is CASRLTGRQWRAFF.

This clone was observed a single time. Other nucleotide sequences in the sample specify the same CDR3. This chain links TRBV11-2 with TRBJ1-2; tentative D call: TRBD1 (5 bases). CDR3 size: 13 residues. Germline assignment: CDR1 SGHAT and CDR2 FQNNGV. Trimming removed 1 base at V and 4 bases at J, with 7 bases between. The CDR3 loop is CASSLGQSYGYTF. Written as DNA, the CDR3 is TGTGCCAGCAGCTTAGGACAGAGCTATGGCTACACCTTC.

The count of this clone is one. In DNA, the CDR3 is TGTGCCAGCAGTTCGCAGACCCAGGGTGTCTACGAGCAGTACTTC. It translates to CASSSQTQGVYEQYF. V gene TRBV27 combines with J gene TRBJ2-7; D possibly corresponds to TRBD1 (5 bases). The CDR3 has 15 amino acids. The V gene's germline CDR1 is MNHEY and CDR2 SMNVEV (reference sequence). V was cut by 4 bases and J by 3 bases, with 16 bases left in between.

This chain uses TRBV7-9 with TRBJ2-3; unclear D gene. Germline CDR1 is SEHNR and CDR2 is FQNEAQ (reference sequence). This CDR3 is 13 amino acids long. Trimming left V 5 bases short and J 2 bases short, with 8 bases between. The CDR3 DNA reads as TGTGCCAGCAGCCCTCCCCCCACAGATACGCAGTATTTT. This translates into CASSPPPTDTQYF.

The chain joins TRBV19 to TRBJ1-5, with TRBD1 identical over 11 bases. V dropped 9 bases and J dropped 2; count of bases not matched to a gene: 9. The CDR3 consists of 16 residues. CDR1 is LNHDA, CDR2 SQIVND, per germline (reference sequence). CDR3 sequence reads: CARRDRGGSGNQPQHF. As DNA, the CDR3 is TGTGCCAGGAGGGACAGGGGGGGATCGGGCAATCAGCCCCAGCATTTT. Full variable domain (outside the CDR3, taken from reference TRBV19 and TRBJ1-5): DGGITQSPKYLFRKEGQNVTLSCEQNLNHDAMYWYRQDPGQGLRLIYYSQIVNDFQKGDIAEGYSVSREKKESFPLTVTSAQKNPTAFYLCARRDRGGSGNQPQHFGDGTRLSIL.

The rearrangement links TRBV5-4 to TRBJ2-5; tentatively, D is TRBD2 (5 bases). From germline, CDR1 is SGHNT and CDR2 YYREEE (reference sequence). V gave up 4 bases and J gave up 8 bases, with 12 bases separating them. The CDR3 is 12 amino acids. The CDR3 loop reads CASSVDGGTQYF. The CDR3 DNA follows: TGTGCCAGCAGCGTGGACGGAGGCACCCAGTACTTC.

This sequence joins TRBV11-2 and TRBJ1-2; D is unclear. The CDR3 runs to 15 residues. Trimming shortened V by 3 bases and J by 8 bases, and 19 bases separated the two germline ends. Germline V gene sequence: CDR1 SGHAT, CDR2 FQNNGV. The CDR3 sequence: CASSLEGALNRGYTF. CDR3 DNA sequence: TGTGCCAGCAGCTTGGAGGGTGCATTAAACCGAGGCTACACCTTC.

V and J are TRBV5-1 and TRBJ1-5, with a possible D match to TRBD1 (6 bases). CDR1 and CDR2 from the germline V gene are SGHRS and YFSETQ. The CDR3 covers 14 residues. V was pared by 0 bases and J by 4 bases, with 8 bases between. Here the CDR3 reads CASSLGTVNQPQHF. The DNA for the CDR3 is TGCGCCAGCAGCTTGGGGACAGTTAATCAGCCCCAGCATTTT.

V usage is TRBV3-1 (or the pseudogene TRBV3-2) and J usage is TRBJ2-7, with 9 bases fitting TRBD1. From germline, CDR1 is LGHDT and CDR2 YNNKEL (reference sequence). This CDR3 spans 14 amino acids. V trimming: 5 bases; J trimming: 6 bases; junction bases outside the gene matches: 8. CDR3 in DNA: TGTGCCAGCAGCGAACTACAGGGGGCTTCCGAGCAGTACTTC. Translation gives CASSELQGASEQYF.

As concerns this clone: Relative to the germline gene, one junction end is altered; a read error may explain this. The chain joins TRBV6-5 to TRBJ1-2; TRBD1 might be the D (6 bases). There are 13 residues in the CDR3. The V gene's germline CDR1 is MNHEY and CDR2 SVGAGI. CDR3 DNA sequence: TGCCACCCAGTGATTGGGGGCCCCTATGGCTACACCTTC. Protein sequence: CHPVIGGPYGYTF.

This clone has more than one count but fewer than ten. The chain is built from TRBV19 and TRBJ1-4; D might be TRBD1 (6 bases). Germline V lookup: CDR1 LNHDA, CDR2 SQIVND (reference sequence). Trimming left V 9 bases short and J 8 bases short, with 19 bases between. The length of the CDR3 is 14 residues. The CDR3 loop is CASQGTLSEEKLFF. CDR3 DNA: TGTGCCAGCCAAGGGACACTAAGCGAAGAAAAACTGTTTTTT.

This clone was seen a few times. The V call is TRBV7-9, the J call TRBJ2-7; a possible D gene is TRBD2 (6 bases). Trimming took 3 bases from V and 2 from J, leaving 8 bases between them. Germline V gene data show CDR1 as SEHNR and CDR2 as FQNEAQ (reference sequence). This CDR3 region has 13 residues. The CDR3 region is CASSLWGAYEQYF. CDR3 coding DNA: TGTGCCAGCAGCTTGTGGGGGGCCTACGAGCAGTACTTC.

The chain links TRBV7-9 to TRBJ2-3; D uncertain. The CDR3 runs to 16 residues. Germline lookup yields CDR1 SEHNR and CDR2 FQNEAQ (reference sequence). V lost 5 bases, J lost 2 bases, and 17 bases lay in between. In DNA, the CDR3 is TGTGCCAGCAGCCCCAATCTTGGTGGAGACACAGATACGCAGTATTTT. It is translated as CASSPNLGGDTDTQYF.

The J gene is TRBJ2-1, the V gene TRBV3-1 (or the pseudogene TRBV3-2); D remains unclear. The CDR3 contains 11 residues. Trimming took 1 base from V and 9 from J, leaving 4 bases between them. The germline V gene encodes CDR1 LGHDT and CDR2 YNNKEL (reference sequence). CDR3 DNA sequence: TGTGCCAGCAGCCAAGGTCTTGAGCAGTTCTTC. Translated: CASSQGLEQFF.

This sequence joins TRBV7-9 and TRBJ2-2; 11 nucleotides line up with TRBD1. The CDR3 is 15 amino acids. Trimming removed 5 bases from V and 5 bases from J; junction bases left unmatched: 4. The germline V gene encodes CDR1 SEHNR and CDR2 FQNEAQ (reference sequence). CDR3 in DNA: TGTGCCAGCAGCACCGGGACAGGGGGTACCGGGGAGCTGTTTTTT. Amino acid sequence: CASSTGTGGTGELFF. Combining the CDR3 with reference TRBV7-9 and TRBJ2-2 gives the whole variable domain DTGVSQNPRHKITKRGQNVTFRCDPISEHNRLYWYRQTLGQGPEFLTYFQNEAQLEKSRLLSDRFSAERPKGSFSTLEIQRTEQGDSAMYLCASSTGTGGTGELFFGEGSRLTVL.

V is TRBV18 and J is TRBJ2-3, with D possibly matching TRBD2 (6 bases). The CDR3 totals 16 residues. V was pared by 6 bases and J by 4 bases, with 20 bases between. Germline CDR1 KGHSH, CDR2 LQKENI. The CDR3 region is CASSAGRDFLADTQYF. In DNA, the CDR3 is TGTGCCAGCTCCGCGGGGCGGGACTTCCTTGCAGATACGCAGTATTTT.

The chain's CDR3 is CASSLLQVLNEKLFF. CDR3 coding DNA: TGTGCCAGCAGTTTACTCCAGGTCCTGAATGAAAAACTGTTTTTT. V gene TRBV9 combines with J gene TRBJ1-4; D remains ambiguous. Germline V CDR1 and CDR2: SGDLS, YYNGEE. Trimming cost V 5 bases and J 5 bases, with 16 bases left between them. This CDR3 contains 15 residues. The whole variable domain, filled in from reference TRBV9 and TRBJ1-4, reads DSGVTQTPKHLITATGQRVTLRCSPRSGDLSVYWYQQSLDQGLQFLIQYYNGEERAKGNILERFSAQQFPDLHSELNLSSLELGDSALYFCASSLLQVLNEKLFFGSGTQLSVL.

The V call is TRBV3-1 (or the pseudogene TRBV3-2), the J call TRBJ1-6; no definite D call. The germline V gene has CDR1 LGHDT and CDR2 YNNKEL (reference sequence). The CDR3 covers 13 residues. V was cut by 4 bases and J by 8 bases, with 9 bases left in between. CDR3 region: CASSPRTDSPLHF. In nucleotides, the CDR3 is TGTGCCAGCAGCCCCCGCACAGATTCACCCCTCCACTTT.

The chain recombines TRBV7-2 with TRBJ1-5; D gene uncertain. Per the germline V gene, CDR1 is SGHTA and CDR2 is FQGNSA. The length of the CDR3 is 16 residues. V dropped 1 base and J dropped 4 bases, with 14 bases sitting between them. The CDR3 coding sequence is TGTGCCAGCAGCTTAGAGGGTAACCGGGGTAATCAGCCCCAGCATTTT. Protein sequence: CASSLEGNRGNQPQHF.

The sample holds a few counts of this clone. The chain has TRBV10-3 and TRBJ2-3, with 10 bases fitting TRBD2. CDR1 and CDR2 from the germline V gene are ENHRY and SYGVKD. With 2 bases clipped from V and 2 bases from J, the junction kept 7 bases outside the gene matches. The CDR3 is 17 amino acids. In DNA, the CDR3 is TGTGCCATCAGTGAGCCAGCGGGGGGGCTCGACACAGATACGCAGTATTTT. It translates to CAISEPAGGLDTDTQYF.

The chain carries TRBV19 and TRBJ1-5; TRBD1 might be the D (6 bases). The germline gives CDR1 LNHDA, CDR2 SQIVND (reference sequence). There are 13 residues in the CDR3. Trimming removed 5 bases at V and 2 bases at J, with 7 bases between. The CDR3 spells CASSSGGNQPQHF. As DNA, the CDR3 is TGTGCCAGTAGTTCAGGGGGCAATCAGCCCCAGCATTTT.

The J gene is TRBJ2-5, the V gene TRBV10-3, with D perhaps matching TRBD2 (5 bases). Germline V gene lookup returns CDR1 ENHRY and CDR2 SYGVKD. The CDR3 consists of 14 residues. V was cut by 10 bases and J by 2 bases, with 17 bases left in between. CDR3 DNA: TGTGCCACCAATCACGAGAGGGAGCAAGAGACCCAGTACTTC. This encodes CATNHEREQETQYF.

This clone came up a few times. In DNA form, the CDR3 reads TGCAGCGTGGTTGGTGGGCTCATGGACACTGAAGCTTTCTTT. Protein: CSVVGGLMDTEAFF. V is TRBV29-1 and J is TRBJ1-1; D is ambiguous. The CDR3 sequence is 14 residues long. Germline V gene data show CDR1 as SQVTM and CDR2 as ANQGSEA. Trimming took off 6 bases at V and 3 bases at J, with 17 bases between the two ends.

The genes are TRBV12-3 or TRBV12-4 and TRBJ2-7; 9 bases map to TRBD1. The CDR3 runs to 13 residues. J gave up 5 bases and V 8 bases, and 7 bases lay outside the gene matches. CDR3 coding DNA: TGTGCCAGCTCCCGGGACAGGGACAACGAGCAGTACTTC. It yields the protein CASSRDRDNEQYF.

The chain is built from TRBV24-1 and TRBJ2-7, with TRBD2 as a possible D gene (6 bases). The CDR3 is 12 amino acids. The germline V gene has CDR1 KGHDR and CDR2 SFDVKD. The ends were cut back, 5 bases at V and 2 bases at J, with 6 bases in the middle. The CDR3 DNA reads TGTGCCACCAGTGGGGGGGCCTACGAGCAGTACTTC. Translation gives CATSGGAYEQYF.

The chain is built from TRBV3-1 (or the pseudogene TRBV3-2) and TRBJ1-2; the D gene is possibly TRBD1 (5 bases). V was cut by 4 bases and J by 14 bases, with 20 bases left in between. Looked up from germline, CDR1 is LGHDT and CDR2 is YNNKEL (reference sequence). This CDR3 region has 13 residues. The CDR3 sequence: CASSLGGGGGLTF. The CDR3 DNA follows: TGTGCCAGCAGCCTTGGGGGAGGCGGAGGGCTTACCTTC.